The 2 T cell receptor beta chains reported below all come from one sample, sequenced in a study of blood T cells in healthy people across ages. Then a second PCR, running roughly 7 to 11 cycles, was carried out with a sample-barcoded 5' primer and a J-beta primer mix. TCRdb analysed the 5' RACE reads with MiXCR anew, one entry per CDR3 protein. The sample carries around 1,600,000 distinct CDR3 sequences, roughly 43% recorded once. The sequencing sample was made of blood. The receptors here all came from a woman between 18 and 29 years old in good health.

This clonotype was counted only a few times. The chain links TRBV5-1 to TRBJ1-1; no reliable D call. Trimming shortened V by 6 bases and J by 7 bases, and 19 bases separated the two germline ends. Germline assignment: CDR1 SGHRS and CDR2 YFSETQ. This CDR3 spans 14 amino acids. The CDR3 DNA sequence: TGCGCCAGCATGGACCCGACACAAACATATGAAGCTTTCTTT. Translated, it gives CASMDPTQTYEAFF.

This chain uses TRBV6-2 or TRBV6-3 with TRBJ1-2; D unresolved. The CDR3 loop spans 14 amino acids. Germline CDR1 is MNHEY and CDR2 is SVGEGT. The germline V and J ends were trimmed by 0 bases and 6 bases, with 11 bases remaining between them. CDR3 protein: CASSYSMRTDGYTF. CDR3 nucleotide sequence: TGTGCCAGCAGTTACTCAATGCGGACTGATGGCTACACCTTC.